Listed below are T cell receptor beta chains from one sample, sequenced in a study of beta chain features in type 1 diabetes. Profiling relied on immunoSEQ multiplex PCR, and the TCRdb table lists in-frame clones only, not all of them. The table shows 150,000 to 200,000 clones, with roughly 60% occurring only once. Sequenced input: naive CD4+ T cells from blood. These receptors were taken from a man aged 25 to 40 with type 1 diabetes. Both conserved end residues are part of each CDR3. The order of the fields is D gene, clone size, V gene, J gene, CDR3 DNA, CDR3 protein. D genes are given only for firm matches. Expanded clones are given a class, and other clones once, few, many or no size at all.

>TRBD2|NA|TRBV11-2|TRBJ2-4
TGTGCCAGCAGCTTAGGGGAGGGCAAGGCCAAAAACATTCAGTACTTC
CASSLGEGKAKNIQYF
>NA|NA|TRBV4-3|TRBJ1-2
TGCGCCAGCAGCCAGTCACAGGGAGCATGGGCTGGCTACACCTTC
CASSQSQGAWAGYTF
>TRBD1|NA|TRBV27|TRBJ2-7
TGTGCCAGCAGTTTAGCCGGGACAGGGGCCCGGCAGTACTTC
CASSLAGTGARQYF
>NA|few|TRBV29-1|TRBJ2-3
TGCAGCGTTGTGGGGGGTCCGGACACAGATACGCAGTATTTT
CSVVGGPDTDTQYF
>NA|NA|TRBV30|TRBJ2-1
TGTGCCTGGTCCAGGGGATACAATGAGCAGTTCTTC
CAWSRGYNEQFF
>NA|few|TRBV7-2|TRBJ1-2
TGTGCCAGCAGCTTGGTTAACTATGGCTACACCTTC
CASSLVNYGYTF
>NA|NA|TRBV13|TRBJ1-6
TGTGCCAGCAACAAAATTCTCCGGGGCCGTAATTCACCCCTCCACTTT
CASNKILRGRNSPLHF
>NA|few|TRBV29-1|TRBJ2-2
TGCGGAGCGGGCCAGCGGGTAGGGGATCACGGGGAGCTGTTTTTT
CGAGQRVGDHGELFF
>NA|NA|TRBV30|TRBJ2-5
TGTGCCTGGAGTGTAAGGGTGCAAGAGACCCAGTACTTC
CAWSVRVQETQYF
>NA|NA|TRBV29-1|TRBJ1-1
TGCAGCGCAGGGAACACTGAAGCTTTCTTT
CSAGNTEAFF
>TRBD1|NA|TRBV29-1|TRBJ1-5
TGCAGCGTCACTTCGGGGACAGGGGTCCAGCCCCAGCATTTT
CSVTSGTGVQPQHF